The clone carrying this T cell receptor beta chain has at least ten counts. Its antigen remains unidentified. The data were obtained in a study of blood T cells in healthy people across ages. General study findings and limits: TCR beta diversity per million T cells fell roughly linearly with age. Naive CD4+ cell counts and diversity both ran higher in long-lived than in aged donors.

Looked up from germline, CDR1 is SNHLY and CDR2 is FYNNEI. The V end lost 7 bases, the J end lost 4 bases, and 10 bases lay between the germline ends. CDR3 length: 12 amino acids. Together with a sample-barcoded 5' primer, a J-beta primer mix was included in a second PCR lasting about 7 to 12 cycles. Every sample gave at least 3 million paired-end reads containing CDR3. MiXCR was run by TCRdb on the 5' RACE reads, yielding one entry per CDR3 protein. Of roughly 900,000 distinct CDR3 sequences in the sample, 25% to 35% are singletons; the top ten hold 15% to 20%. The genes are TRBV2 and TRBJ2-5, with D possibly TRBD1 on 5 matching bases. Sequenced sample: blood. The sequence derives from a woman older than 75 in good health. This CDR3 is CASIARGETQYF. CDR3 DNA: TGTGCCAGCATAGCTAGGGGAGAGACCCAGTACTTC.